The 20 T cell receptor beta chains reported below all come from one sample, sequenced in a study of OX40 agonist ivuxolimab in advanced cancers. The repertoire was sequenced with immunoSEQ multiplex PCR; TCRdb's copy has only in-frame clones and lacks some. The sample lists roughly 38,000 clones; around 92% were seen once. The material was CD4+ or CD8+ T cells sorted from blood, obtained in a trial of the OX40 agonist ivuxolimab. These receptors came from an adult with an advanced solid tumor such as melanoma, head and neck, liver or kidney cancer.

This clone is a singleton in its sample. This chain joins TRBV6-5 and TRBJ1-4, with D unresolved. Trimming took 5 bases from V and 8 from J, leaving 18 bases between them. Germline assignment: CDR1 MNHEY and CDR2 SVGAGI. This CDR3 is built from 15 residues. CDR3 coding DNA: TGTGCCAGCAGTCCCCGAAAGGGCCTTGGGGAAAAACTGTTTTTT. Protein product: CASSPRKGLGEKLFF.

V and J are TRBV4-2 and TRBJ2-1, with TRBD2 matching over 10 bases. Per germline, CDR1 LGHNA and CDR2 YNFKEQ. J lost 8 bases, V lost 5 bases, and 9 bases had no gene match. This CDR3 spans 15 amino acids. The CDR3 loop reads CASSGVAGGKYEQFF. The CDR3 DNA is TGTGCCAGCAGCGGAGTAGCGGGGGGAAAATATGAGCAGTTCTTC.

The V and J genes are TRBV7-3 and TRBJ2-2; no definite D call. Germline V CDR1 and CDR2: SGHTA, FQGTGA. Trimming shortened V by 2 bases and J by 6 bases, and 4 bases separated the two germline ends. This CDR3 is built from 12 residues. The CDR3 sequence: CASSLGAGELFF. The CDR3 region has the DNA TGTGCCAGCAGCTTAGGTGCCGGGGAGCTGTTTTTT.

The chain employs TRBV7-3 and TRBJ2-7; maybe TRBD1 (5 bases). CDR1 is SGHTA and CDR2 is FQGTGA in the germline V gene. V was trimmed by 2 bases and J by 5 bases, leaving 10 bases between them. CDR3 length: 13 residues. As DNA, the CDR3 is TGTGCCAGCAGCTTACCAGGGAACCACGAGCAGTACTTC. It specifies CASSLPGNHEQYF.

The chain uses TRBV7-6 and TRBJ1-5, with a weak D call TRBD1 (5 bases). CDR3 size: 13 residues. With 1 base removed from V and 7 bases from J, the gap between germline ends came to 8 bases. Looked up from germline, CDR1 is SGHVS and CDR2 is FNYEAQ. The CDR3 DNA reads as TGTGCCAGCAGCTTAGACCAGGGCCAGCCCCAGCATTTT. Its protein is CASSLDQGQPQHF.

The rearrangement links TRBV9 to TRBJ1-3; TRBD1 matches at 12 bases. The CDR3 contains 19 residues. J gave up 3 bases and V 0 bases, and 10 bases lay outside the gene matches. The germline gives CDR1 SGDLS, CDR2 YYNGEE. The CDR3 protein is CASSVAGDRGQTVGNTIYF. DNA of the CDR3: TGTGCCAGCAGCGTAGCGGGGGACAGGGGGCAGACTGTTGGAAACACCATATATTTT.

The chain carries TRBV11-1 and TRBJ1-1; D gene unclear. Looked up from germline, CDR1 is SGHAT and CDR2 is FQDESV (reference sequence). This CDR3 has 15 amino acids. V lost 4 bases, J lost 1 base, and 13 bases lay in between. Here the CDR3 DNA reads TGTGCCAGCAGCTCGATAAGGGCCGGGAACACTGAAGCTTTCTTT. Amino acid sequence: CASSSIRAGNTEAFF.

Details on this clone: A read error may account for a junction end that differs from germline. The V and J genes are TRBV7-2 and TRBJ1-2, with 8 bases aligning to TRBD1. The CDR3 extends over 14 amino acids. Germline lookup yields CDR1 SGHTA and CDR2 FQGNSA. The CDR3 loop reads CASTLGARGQGYTF. CDR3 DNA: TGTGCCAGCACCTTAGGGGCCAGGGGGCAAGGCTACACCTTC.

This sequence joins TRBV21-1 and TRBJ1-3. TRBV21-1 is labeled a pseudogene. The CDR3 sequence is 16 residues long. This chain's CDR3 is CASSKSDGDSGNTIYF. CDR3 nucleotides: TGTGCCAGCAGCAAATCGGACGGTGACTCGGGAAACACCATATATTTT.

The chain uses TRBV19 and TRBJ1-4; possibly TRBD1 for D (5 bases). The CDR3 is 12 amino acids. V shed 2 bases and J shed 8 bases, with 6 bases lying between them. Germline loops: CDR1 LNHDA, CDR2 SQIVND (reference sequence). CDR3 amino acids: CASSIRGEKLFF. The CDR3 region has the DNA TGTGCCAGTAGTATACGGGGGGAAAAACTGTTTTTT. The full variable domain, with the rest looked up from reference TRBV19 and TRBJ1-4, is DGGITQSPKYLFRKEGQNVTLSCEQNLNHDAMYWYRQDPGQGLRLIYYSQIVNDFQKGDIAEGYSVSREKKESFPLTVTSAQKNPTAFYLCASSIRGEKLFFGSGTQLSVL.

This sequence joins TRBV6-1 and TRBJ2-3, with a possible D match to TRBD2 (6 bases). The germline gives CDR1 MNHNS, CDR2 SASEGT. The CDR3 runs 15 residues. Trimming took off 2 bases at V and 2 bases at J, with 11 bases between the two ends. The DNA for the CDR3 is TGTGCCAGCAGTGAAAACGCGGGGTACACAGATACGCAGTATTTT. As protein: CASSENAGYTDTQYF.

The rearrangement links TRBV30 to TRBJ2-6; D ambiguous. CDR3 size: 14 residues. Germline-derived CDR1 and CDR2 are GTSNPN and SVGIG (reference sequence). V was shortened by 3 bases and J by 3 bases, with 9 bases between the two germline ends. CDR3 amino acids: CAWSPLGGANVLTF. CDR3 nucleotide sequence: TGTGCCTGGAGCCCTCTGGGTGGGGCCAACGTCCTGACTTTC.

The rearrangement links TRBV5-1 to TRBJ1-3; D is undetermined. Per germline, CDR1 SGHRS and CDR2 YFSETQ. CDR3 length: 16 residues. Trimming stripped 0 bases from V and 0 bases from J, with 10 bases between. The CDR3 region has the DNA TGCGCCAGCAGCTTGGACGTGGTCTCCTCTGGAAACACCATATATTTT. Amino acid sequence: CASSLDVVSSGNTIYF.

The rearrangement uses TRBV18 and TRBJ1-5; D is perhaps TRBD1 (5 bases). V lost 2 bases, J lost 0 bases, and 11 bases lay in between. The V gene's germline CDR1 is KGHSH and CDR2 LQKENI. The CDR3 sequence is 16 residues long. The DNA for the CDR3 is TGTGCCAGCTCACCAAAAGGACATAATAGCAATCAGCCCCAGCATTTT. The encoded protein is CASSPKGHNSNQPQHF.

The CDR3: CASGGGSGEKLFF. Here the CDR3 DNA reads TGCGCCAGTGGAGGGGGGAGTGGGGAAAAACTGTTTTTT. The chain links TRBV5-1 to TRBJ1-4; D is possibly TRBD1 (6 bases). Trimming took 8 bases from V and 8 from J, leaving 16 bases between them. Germline loops: CDR1 SGHRS, CDR2 YFSETQ. The CDR3 is 13 amino acids.

This clone was found once. V usage is TRBV4-1 and J usage is TRBJ2-3; D gene ambiguous. This CDR3 spans 12 amino acids. Per germline, CDR1 MGHRA and CDR2 YSYEKL. Trimming left V 0 bases short and J 11 bases short, with 9 bases between. Here the CDR3 reads CASSQEAVRQYF. In DNA form, the CDR3 reads TGCGCCAGCAGCCAAGAGGCAGTAAGGCAGTATTTT.

CDR3 residues: CASSEGWQTDTQYF. Written as DNA, the CDR3 is TGTGCCAGCAGTGAAGGATGGCAAACAGATACGCAGTATTTT. This rearrangement joins TRBV6-1 to TRBJ2-3, with no clear D. The CDR3 runs to 14 residues. From germline, CDR1 is MNHNS and CDR2 SASEGT. Deletions cut 1 base from V and 3 bases from J, with 8 bases between.

The chain couples TRBV7-6 to TRBJ2-1; 9 bases agree with TRBD1. Unmatched junction bases numbered 9, after V lost 0 bases and J lost 9 bases. The CDR3 is 16 residues long. CDR1 is SGHVS and CDR2 is FNYEAQ in the germline V gene. Written as DNA, the CDR3 is TGTGCCAGCAGCTTAGCCCCCGGGACAGGGTATATTGAGCAGTTCTTC. Its protein is CASSLAPGTGYIEQFF. The whole variable domain, filled in from reference TRBV7-6 and TRBJ2-1, reads GAGVSQSPRYKVTKRGQDVALRCDPISGHVSLYWYRQALGQGPEFLTYFNYEAQQDKSGLPNDRFSAERPEGSISTLTIQRTEQRDSAMYRCASSLAPGTGYIEQFFGPGTRLTVL.

This clone is a singleton in its sample. The rearrangement joins TRBV6-5 to TRBJ1-1, with TRBD1 matching over 7 bases. The CDR3 contains 15 residues. V shed 4 bases and J 1 base; nucleotides not matched to a gene: 6. Germline CDR1 and CDR2: MNHEY and SVGAGI. This CDR3 is CASSWDRTRNTEAFF. DNA of the CDR3: TGTGCCAGCAGTTGGGACAGAACCCGGAACACTGAAGCTTTCTTT.

CDR3: CSVAVGADTEAFF. The CDR3 bases are TGCAGCGTTGCGGTGGGGGCGGACACTGAAGCTTTCTTT. The rearrangement uses TRBV29-1 and TRBJ1-1; tentatively, D is TRBD1 (6 bases). The germline V gene encodes CDR1 SQVTM and CDR2 ANQGSEA. The CDR3 is made up of 13 amino acids. Between the trimmed V and J ends, which lost 4 bases and 3 bases, there was a span of 12 bases.